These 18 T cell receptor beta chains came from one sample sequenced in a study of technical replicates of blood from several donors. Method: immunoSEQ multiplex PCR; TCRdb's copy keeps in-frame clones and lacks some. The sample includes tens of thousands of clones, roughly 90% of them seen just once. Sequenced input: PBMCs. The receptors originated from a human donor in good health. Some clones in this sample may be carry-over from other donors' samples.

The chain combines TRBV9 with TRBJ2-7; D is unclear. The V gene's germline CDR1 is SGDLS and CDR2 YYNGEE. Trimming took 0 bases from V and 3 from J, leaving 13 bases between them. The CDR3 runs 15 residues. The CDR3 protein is CASSVGGSIGYEQYF. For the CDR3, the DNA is TGTGCCAGCAGCGTAGGCGGTAGTATAGGCTACGAGCAGTACTTC.

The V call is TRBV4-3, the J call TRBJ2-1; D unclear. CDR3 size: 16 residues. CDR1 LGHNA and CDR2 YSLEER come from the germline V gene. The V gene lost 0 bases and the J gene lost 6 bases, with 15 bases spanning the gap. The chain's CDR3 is CASSQDNSRFLNEQFF. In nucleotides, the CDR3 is TGCGCCAGCAGCCAAGATAACTCGCGCTTCCTCAATGAGCAGTTCTTC.

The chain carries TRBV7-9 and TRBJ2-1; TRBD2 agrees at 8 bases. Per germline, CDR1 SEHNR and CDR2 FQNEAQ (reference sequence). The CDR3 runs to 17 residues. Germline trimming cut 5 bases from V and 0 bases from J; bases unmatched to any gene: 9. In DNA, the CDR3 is TGTGCCAGCAGCCCGTATACCGGGACTAGCTCCTACAATGAGCAGTTCTTC. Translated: CASSPYTGTSSYNEQFF.

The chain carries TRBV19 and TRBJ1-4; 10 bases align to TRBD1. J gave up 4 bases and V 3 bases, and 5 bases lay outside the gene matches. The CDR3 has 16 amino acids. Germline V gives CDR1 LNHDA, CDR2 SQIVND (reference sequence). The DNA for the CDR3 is TGTGCCAGTAGTATCGACAGGGGGCTCGGTAATGAAAAACTGTTTTTT. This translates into CASSIDRGLGNEKLFF.

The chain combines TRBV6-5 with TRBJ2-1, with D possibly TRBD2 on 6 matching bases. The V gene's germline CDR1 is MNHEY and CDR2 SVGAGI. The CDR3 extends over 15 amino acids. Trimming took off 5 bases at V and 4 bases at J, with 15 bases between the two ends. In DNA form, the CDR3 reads TGTGCCAGCAGTCCTCGGGGAGGACCGTACAATGAGCAGTTCTTC. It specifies CASSPRGGPYNEQFF.

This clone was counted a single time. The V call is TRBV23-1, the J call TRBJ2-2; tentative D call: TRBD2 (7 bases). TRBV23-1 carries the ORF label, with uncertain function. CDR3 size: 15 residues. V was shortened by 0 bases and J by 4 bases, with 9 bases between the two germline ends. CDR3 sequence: CASSQSRGRTGELFF. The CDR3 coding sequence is TGCGCCAGCAGTCAATCGCGGGGGCGCACCGGGGAGCTGTTTTTT.

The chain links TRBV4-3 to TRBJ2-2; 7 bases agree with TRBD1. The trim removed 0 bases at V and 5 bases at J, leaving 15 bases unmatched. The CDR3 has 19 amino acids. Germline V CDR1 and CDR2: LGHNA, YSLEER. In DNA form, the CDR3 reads TGCGCCAGCAGCCAAGAACGGAGCGGTAGGACAGGTCGAACCGGGGAGCTGTTTTTT. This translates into CASSQERSGRTGRTGELFF.

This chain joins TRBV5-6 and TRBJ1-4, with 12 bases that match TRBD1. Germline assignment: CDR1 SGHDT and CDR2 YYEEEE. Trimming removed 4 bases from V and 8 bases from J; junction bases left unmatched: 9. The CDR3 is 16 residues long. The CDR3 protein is CASSLQGTGGLEKLFF. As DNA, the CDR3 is TGTGCCAGCAGCCTTCAGGGGACAGGGGGCTTAGAAAAACTGTTTTTT. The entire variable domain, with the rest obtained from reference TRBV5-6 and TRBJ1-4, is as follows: DAGVTQSPTHLIKTRGQQVTLRCSPKSGHDTVSWYQQALGQGPQFIFQYYEEEERQRGNFPDRFSGHQFPNYSSELNVNALLLGDSALYLCASSLQGTGGLEKLFFGSGTQLSVL.

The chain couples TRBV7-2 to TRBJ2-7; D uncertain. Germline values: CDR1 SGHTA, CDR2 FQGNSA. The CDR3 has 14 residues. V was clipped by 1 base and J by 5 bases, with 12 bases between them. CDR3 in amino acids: CASSLDDPRDEQYF. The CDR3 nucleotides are TGTGCCAGCAGCTTAGACGACCCTAGAGACGAGCAGTACTTC.

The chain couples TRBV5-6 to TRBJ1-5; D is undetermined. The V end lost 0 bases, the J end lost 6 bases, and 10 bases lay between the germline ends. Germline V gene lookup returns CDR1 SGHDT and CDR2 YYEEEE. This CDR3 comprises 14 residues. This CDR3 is CASSLGGRGQPQHF. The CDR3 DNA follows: TGTGCCAGCAGCTTGGGGGGTCGGGGTCAGCCCCAGCATTTT.

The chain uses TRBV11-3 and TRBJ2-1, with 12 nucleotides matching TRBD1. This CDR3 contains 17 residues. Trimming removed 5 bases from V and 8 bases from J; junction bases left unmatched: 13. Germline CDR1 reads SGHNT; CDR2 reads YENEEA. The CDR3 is CASSKTPRDRGQHEQFF. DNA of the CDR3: TGTGCCAGCAGCAAGACCCCCCGGGACAGGGGGCAGCATGAGCAGTTCTTC.

CDR3 DNA sequence: TGCGCCAGCAGCTTGATACTAGCGGGGGGCGCGGAGACCCAGTACTTC. Its protein is CASSLILAGGAETQYF. This chain connects TRBV5-1 to TRBJ2-5; 12 nucleotides match TRBD2. This CDR3 is 16 amino acids long. Trimming took 1 base from V and 5 from J; bases not matched to a gene: 6. CDR1 is SGHRS and CDR2 is YFSETQ in the germline V gene.

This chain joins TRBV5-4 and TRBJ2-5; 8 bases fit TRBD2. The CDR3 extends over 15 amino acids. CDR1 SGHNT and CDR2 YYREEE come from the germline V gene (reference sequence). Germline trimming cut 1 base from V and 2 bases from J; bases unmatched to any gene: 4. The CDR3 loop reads CASSLSGGRQETQYF. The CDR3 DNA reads TGTGCCAGCAGCTTGTCGGGGGGGCGACAAGAGACCCAGTACTTC.

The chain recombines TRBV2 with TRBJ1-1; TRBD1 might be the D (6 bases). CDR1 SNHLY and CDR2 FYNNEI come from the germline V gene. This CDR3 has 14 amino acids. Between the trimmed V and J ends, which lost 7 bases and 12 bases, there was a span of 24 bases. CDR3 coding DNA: TGTGCCAGCACATCTATTGGGGCCCAGGGGAGATCTTTCTTT. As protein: CASTSIGAQGRSFF.

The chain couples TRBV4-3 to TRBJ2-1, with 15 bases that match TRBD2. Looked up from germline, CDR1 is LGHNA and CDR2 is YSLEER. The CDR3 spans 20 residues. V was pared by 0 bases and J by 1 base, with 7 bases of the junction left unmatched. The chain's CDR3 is CASSQDVGLAGGRSYNEQFF. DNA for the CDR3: TGCGCCAGCAGCCAAGATGTGGGACTAGCGGGAGGTCGGTCCTACAATGAGCAGTTCTTC.

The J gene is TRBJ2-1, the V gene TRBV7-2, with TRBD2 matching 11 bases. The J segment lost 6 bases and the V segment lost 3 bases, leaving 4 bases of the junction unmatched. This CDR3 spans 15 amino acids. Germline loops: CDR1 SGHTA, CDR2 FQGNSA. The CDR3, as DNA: TGTGCCAGCAGCTTCGTAGCGGGAGGGGGCAATGAGCAGTTCTTC. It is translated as CASSFVAGGGNEQFF. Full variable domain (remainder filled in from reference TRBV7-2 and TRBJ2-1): GAGVSQSPSNKVTEKGKDVELRCDPISGHTALYWYRQSLGQGLEFLIYFQGNSAPDKSGLPSDRFSAERTGGSVSTLTIQRTQQEDSAVYLCASSFVAGGGNEQFFGPGTRLTVL.

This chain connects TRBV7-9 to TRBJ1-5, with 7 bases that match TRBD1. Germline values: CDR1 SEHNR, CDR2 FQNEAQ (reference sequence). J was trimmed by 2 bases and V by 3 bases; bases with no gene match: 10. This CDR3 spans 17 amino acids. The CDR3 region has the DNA TGTGCCAGCAGCTTGGGGACAGACGGAATGGGCAATCAGCCCCAGCATTTT. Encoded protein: CASSLGTDGMGNQPQHF.

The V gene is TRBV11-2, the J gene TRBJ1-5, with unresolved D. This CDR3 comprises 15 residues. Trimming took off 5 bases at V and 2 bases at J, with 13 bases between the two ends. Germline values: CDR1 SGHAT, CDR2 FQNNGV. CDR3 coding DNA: TGTGCCAGCAGCATGACACCTCTGGGCAATCAGCCCCAGCATTTT. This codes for CASSMTPLGNQPQHF.